The 4 T cell receptor beta chains reported below all come from one sample, sequenced in a study of cytomegalovirus exposure and HLA in healthy donors. Amplification used 60 Vbeta primers and 13 Jbeta primers. Here immunoSEQ multiplex PCR was the method, and the copy in TCRdb shows in-frame clones only, minus some. The sample lists over 100,000 clones, about 76% occurring once. The specimen sequenced was PBMCs. The origin of the receptors is a man aged 30-40 years in good health and CMV-seropositive.

CDR3 in amino acids: CASSVLNQETQYF. The CDR3 DNA is TGCGCCAGCAGCGTCCTAAACCAAGAGACCCAGTACTTC. This chain uses TRBV23-1 with TRBJ2-5; D uncertain. TRBV23-1 is placed among ORFs of uncertain function. There are 13 residues in the CDR3. Trimming removed 6 bases at V and 0 bases at J, with 8 bases between.

This chain joins TRBV7-9 and TRBJ1-1, with a tentative D call TRBD1 (5 bases). V was cut by 1 base and J by 1 base, with 7 bases left in between. Germline V gene data show CDR1 as SEHNR and CDR2 as FQNEAQ (reference sequence). The CDR3 runs to 14 residues. The CDR3 region is CASSLEGENTEAFF. CDR3 in DNA: TGTGCCAGCAGCTTAGAAGGGGAGAACACTGAAGCTTTCTTT.

This clone appeared once. The chain couples TRBV12-5 to TRBJ1-6; D unclear. The ends were cut back, 5 bases at V and 10 bases at J, with 9 bases in the middle. Germline values: CDR1 LGHNT, CDR2 FRNRAP. The CDR3 is 12 residues long. The CDR3 region is CASGEHLSPLHF. CDR3 DNA: TGTGCTAGTGGTGAACACCTGTCACCCCTCCACTTT.

V gene TRBV2 combines with J gene TRBJ1-2; a weak D match, TRBD1 (5 bases). The CDR3 totals 12 residues. Trimming stripped 3 bases from V and 6 bases from J, with 8 bases between. Looked up from germline, CDR1 is SNHLY and CDR2 is FYNNEI. The CDR3 coding sequence is TGTGCCAGCAGTGAGAGCAGGGATGGCTACACCTTC. This encodes CASSESRDGYTF. The whole variable domain, filled in from reference TRBV2 and TRBJ1-2, reads EPEVTQTPSHQVTQMGQEVILRCVPISNHLYFYWYRQILGQKVEFLVSFYNNEISEKSEIFDDQFSVERPDGSNFTLKIRSTKLEDSAMYFCASSESRDGYTFGSGTRLTVV.